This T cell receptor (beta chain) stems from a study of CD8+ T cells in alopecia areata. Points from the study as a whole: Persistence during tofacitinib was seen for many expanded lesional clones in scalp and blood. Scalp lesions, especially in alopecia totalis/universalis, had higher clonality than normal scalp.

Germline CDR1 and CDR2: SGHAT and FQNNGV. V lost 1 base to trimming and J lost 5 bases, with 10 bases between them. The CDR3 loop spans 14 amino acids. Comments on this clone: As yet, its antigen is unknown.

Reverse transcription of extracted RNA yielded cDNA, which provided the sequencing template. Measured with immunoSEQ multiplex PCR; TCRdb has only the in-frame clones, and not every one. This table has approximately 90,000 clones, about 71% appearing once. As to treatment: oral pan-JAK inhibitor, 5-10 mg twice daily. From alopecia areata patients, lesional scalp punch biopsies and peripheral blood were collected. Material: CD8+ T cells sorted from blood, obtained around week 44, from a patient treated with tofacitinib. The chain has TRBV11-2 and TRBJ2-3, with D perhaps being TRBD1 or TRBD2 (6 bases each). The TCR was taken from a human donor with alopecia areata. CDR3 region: CASSLVGGQDTQYF. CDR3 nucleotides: TGTGCCAGCAGCTTAGTCGGGGGCCAAGATACGCAGTATTTT. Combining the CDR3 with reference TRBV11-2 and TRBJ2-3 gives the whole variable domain EAGVAQSPRYKIIEKRQSVAFWCNPISGHATLYWYQQILGQGPKLLIQFQNNGVVDDSQLPKDRFSAERLKGVDSTLKIQPAKLEDSAVYLCASSLVGGQDTQYFGPGTRLTVL.